Shown below are 9 T cell receptor beta chains from a single sample sequenced in a study of shared clonotypes between healthy human individuals. Assay: immunoSEQ multiplex PCR; the TCRdb copy retains only in-frame clones and omits some. The data show 2.5 million or so clones, approximately 94% seen once. Sequenced material: naive CD4+ T cells sorted from blood. As for subset: CD45RA+ positively selected. The source of these receptors is a man aged 18 to 29 in good health.

This clone has only one observation. The J gene is TRBJ2-1, the V gene TRBV7-2; D may correspond to TRBD1 or TRBD2 (5 bases each). The CDR3 contains 14 residues. CDR1 is SGHTA, CDR2 FQGNSA, per germline. V was shortened by 8 bases and J by 10 bases, with 21 bases between the two germline ends. The CDR3 region has the DNA TGTGCCAGCGCTCCCGCCAGGGACCGAGGGGAGCAGTTCTTC. Residues: CASAPARDRGEQFF. Using reference TRBV7-2 and TRBJ2-1 for the parts outside the CDR3, the full variable domain is GAGVSQSPSNKVTEKGKDVELRCDPISGHTALYWYRQSLGQGLEFLIYFQGNSAPDKSGLPSDRFSAERTGGSVSTLTIQRTQQEDSAVYLCASAPARDRGEQFFGPGTRLTVL.

The chain uses TRBV27 and TRBJ1-4; D ambiguous. V was pared by 2 bases and J by 10 bases, with 17 bases between. Per the germline V gene, CDR1 is MNHEY and CDR2 is SMNVEV (reference sequence). This CDR3 spans 15 amino acids. This chain's CDR3 is CASSLEGLGGGKLFF. CDR3 sequence (DNA): TGTGCCAGCAGTTTAGAAGGACTGGGTGGAGGAAAACTGTTTTTT.

V gene TRBV19 combines with J gene TRBJ2-2; TRBD2 matches at 11 bases. This CDR3 is built from 15 residues. With 6 bases clipped from V and 3 bases from J, the junction kept 3 bases outside the gene matches. Germline loops: CDR1 LNHDA, CDR2 SQIVND (reference sequence). The CDR3 sequence is CASRTLAGDTGELFF. CDR3 bases: TGTGCCAGTAGGACACTAGCGGGAGACACCGGGGAGCTGTTTTTT.

The gene calls are TRBV30 and TRBJ2-4, with D tentatively TRBD1 or TRBD2 (5 bases each). Germline V gene data show CDR1 as GTSNPN and CDR2 as SVGIG (reference sequence). The CDR3 is made up of 13 amino acids. V dropped 2 bases and J dropped 12 bases, with 17 bases sitting between them. The CDR3 bases are TGTGCCTGGAGTCGAACGAGGGGATCGGGTCAGTACTTC. It yields the protein CAWSRTRGSGQYF.

The CDR3 nucleotides read TGTGCCAGCAGCTCAAGACTAGCGAACTCCTACAATGAGCAGTTCTTC. The encoded protein is CASSSRLANSYNEQFF. The rearrangement joins TRBV7-2 to TRBJ2-1; 8 nucleotides match TRBD2. In germline, CDR1 is SGHTA, CDR2 FQGNSA. The CDR3 extends over 16 amino acids. J gave up 0 bases and V 4 bases, and 5 bases lay outside the gene matches.

The genes are TRBV7-2 and TRBJ1-1, with a weak D call TRBD1 (5 bases). From germline, CDR1 is SGHTA and CDR2 FQGNSA. The CDR3 has 15 amino acids. Trimming pared 5 bases from V and 4 bases from J, leaving 17 bases between. The CDR3 DNA sequence: TGTGCCAGCAGCAAACAGGACAAGAAAGGCACTGAAGCTTTCTTT. Its protein product is CASSKQDKKGTEAFF.

The chain couples TRBV5-1 to TRBJ2-7; TRBD1 matches 11 bases. Per germline, CDR1 SGHRS and CDR2 YFSETQ. The CDR3 is 15 amino acids. V shed 4 bases, J shed 2 bases, and the junction held 5 bases outside the gene matches. The CDR3 nucleotides are TGCGCCAGCAGCGATGGACAGGGGGCGGCCTACGAGCAGTACTTC. This codes for CASSDGQGAAYEQYF.

V is TRBV19 and J is TRBJ2-2, with D perhaps matching TRBD2 (5 bases). Per the germline V gene, CDR1 is LNHDA and CDR2 is SQIVND (reference sequence). The V end was cut by 7 bases, the J end by 5 bases, with 17 bases between. The CDR3 totals 15 residues. For the CDR3, the DNA is TGTGCCAGTAAGAGGACTCTGGCCGGGACCGGGGAGCTGTTTTTT. This gives the protein CASKRTLAGTGELFF.

J is TRBJ1-6 and V is TRBV4-1, with D tentatively TRBD1 (5 bases). This CDR3 has 18 residues. CDR1 MGHRA and CDR2 YSYEKL come from the germline V gene. V lost 0 bases and J lost 0, with 12 bases in between. Here the CDR3 reads CASSQERGGSSYNSPLHF. DNA of the CDR3: TGCGCCAGCAGCCAAGAGCGGGGCGGGAGCTCCTATAATTCACCCCTCCACTTT.